Below are 28 T cell receptor beta chains sequenced from a single sample in a study of cytomegalovirus exposure and HLA in healthy donors. The PCR had 60 Vbeta and 13 Jbeta primers. Clones were read by immunoSEQ multiplex PCR, and TCRdb kept only the in-frame ones, dropping some. Of over 120,000 clones in the sample, 78% were seen once. Sample: PBMCs. These receptor sequences come from a female donor in good health and CMV-seronegative.

The chain carries TRBV30 and TRBJ2-1; 13 bases match TRBD2. V was clipped by 2 bases and J by 6 bases; unmatched bases: 7. Germline V gene sequence: CDR1 GTSNPN, CDR2 SVGIG (reference sequence). The CDR3 is 16 residues long. CDR3 region: CAWSSQLAGGLNEQFF. Here the CDR3 DNA reads TGTGCCTGGAGTTCTCAACTAGCGGGGGGGCTCAATGAGCAGTTCTTC.

V usage is TRBV7-3 and J usage is TRBJ1-6, with a weak D call TRBD1 (5 bases). CDR1 and CDR2 from the germline V gene are SGHTA and FQGTGA. The CDR3 extends over 15 amino acids. With 2 bases removed from V and 7 bases from J, the gap between germline ends came to 12 bases. The CDR3 region has the DNA TGTGCCAGCAGCTTAGCCGGAGGGACCAATTCACCCCTCCACTTT. It specifies CASSLAGGTNSPLHF. The full variable domain, its missing parts supplied by reference TRBV7-3 and TRBJ1-6, is GAGVSQTPSNKVTEKGKYVELRCDPISGHTALYWYRQSLGQGPEFLIYFQGTGAADDSGLPNDRFFAVRPEGSVSTLKIQRTERGDSAVYLCASSLAGGTNSPLHFGNGTRLTVT.

V is TRBV27 and J is TRBJ1-1, with D possibly TRBD1 on 5 matching bases. This CDR3 spans 14 amino acids. V was shortened by 3 bases and J by 3 bases, with 11 bases between the two germline ends. Per the germline V gene, CDR1 is MNHEY and CDR2 is SMNVEV (reference sequence). In DNA form, the CDR3 reads TGTGCCAGCAGTTTCTCCAGGGTGGACACTGAAGCTTTCTTT. Its protein is CASSFSRVDTEAFF.

The rearrangement uses TRBV5-4 and TRBJ1-3; D may be TRBD1 (6 bases). Germline V gene data show CDR1 as SGHNT and CDR2 as YYREEE (reference sequence). This CDR3 spans 14 amino acids. V was pared by 0 bases and J by 4 bases, with 8 bases between. The CDR3 is CASSLAGVGNTIYF. The DNA of the CDR3 is TGTGCCAGCAGCTTGGCAGGGGTAGGAAACACCATATATTTT.

A word on this clone: One junction end disagrees with the germline gene, perhaps due to a read error. The gene calls are TRBV6-4 and TRBJ1-2; D might be TRBD1 (5 bases). The CDR3 sequence is 14 residues long. The V gene's germline CDR1 is MRHNA and CDR2 SNTAGT. As DNA, the CDR3 is TGTGCCAGCAGTCCGGGGGTGGTCGGCTATGGCTACCCCTTC. It is translated as CASSPGVVGYGYPF.

This clone has a handful of counts. The CDR3 nucleotides are TGTGCCAGCAGTTACGGACTAGAGGGCTACGAGCAGTACTTC. Protein: CASSYGLEGYEQYF. The V call is TRBV6-6, the J call TRBJ2-7; 7 nucleotides align to TRBD2. The CDR3 loop spans 14 amino acids. The trim removed 2 bases at V and 3 bases at J, leaving 4 bases unmatched. Germline V gives CDR1 MNHNY, CDR2 SVGAGI (reference sequence).

This rearrangement joins TRBV30 to TRBJ1-2; D is undetermined. This CDR3 comprises 13 residues. Trimming shortened V by 2 bases and J by 3 bases, and 10 bases separated the two germline ends. Germline V gene sequence: CDR1 GTSNPN, CDR2 SVGIG (reference sequence). As DNA, the CDR3 is TGTGCCTGGAGTCCGTTCGGGGACTATGGCTACACCTTC. It yields the protein CAWSPFGDYGYTF.

V gene TRBV15 combines with J gene TRBJ2-3; D is perhaps TRBD1 (5 bases). The V end was cut by 0 bases, the J end by 3 bases, with 13 bases between. The length of the CDR3 is 16 residues. Germline CDR1 LNHNV, CDR2 YYDKDF (reference sequence). CDR3 protein: CATSRDHRRATDTQYF. For the CDR3, the DNA is TGTGCCACCAGCAGAGATCACAGGCGCGCAACAGATACGCAGTATTTT.

This chain links TRBV27 with TRBJ1-6, with D possibly TRBD1 on 5 matching bases. CDR1 is MNHEY, CDR2 SMNVEV, per germline (reference sequence). This CDR3 region has 14 residues. V was shortened by 5 bases and J by 6 bases, with 11 bases between the two germline ends. The CDR3: CASSADRPNSPLHF. The CDR3 DNA reads as TGTGCCAGCAGTGCAGACAGACCTAATTCACCCCTCCACTTT.

With regard to this clone: In the same sample, other DNA sequences code for this CDR3. This sequence joins TRBV5-1 and TRBJ1-2; 7 nucleotides align to TRBD1. J was trimmed by 5 bases and V by 0 bases; bases with no gene match: 7. The CDR3 length is 15 residues. Germline values: CDR1 SGHRS, CDR2 YFSETQ. The CDR3 DNA follows: TGCGCCAGCAGCTTGGACGGACAGGCTCTGTATGGCTACACCTTC. It specifies CASSLDGQALYGYTF. The full variable domain, its missing parts supplied by reference TRBV5-1 and TRBJ1-2, is KAGVTQTPRYLIKTRGQQVTLSCSPISGHRSVSWYQQTPGQGLQFLFEYFSETQRNKGNFPGRFSGRQFSNSRSEMNVSTLELGDSALYLCASSLDGQALYGYTFGSGTRLTVV.

This clone was found a few times. The chain has TRBV28 and TRBJ1-5; D unresolved. The CDR3 length is 16 residues. Trimming stripped 3 bases from V and 0 bases from J, with 12 bases between. Germline V gene lookup returns CDR1 MDHEN and CDR2 SYDVKM. The CDR3 DNA follows: TGTGCCAGCAGTTTGAGGACCGGGAATAGCAATCAGCCCCAGCATTTT. Protein sequence: CASSLRTGNSNQPQHF.

The chain uses TRBV10-3 and TRBJ2-7, with no clear D. CDR3 size: 13 residues. Germline V gene lookup returns CDR1 ENHRY and CDR2 SYGVKD. The V end was cut by 6 bases, the J end by 2 bases, with 11 bases between. Here the CDR3 DNA reads TGTGCCATCAGCCTCGACATCGCCTACGAGCAGTACTTC. It encodes CAISLDIAYEQYF.

The chain carries TRBV7-6 and TRBJ2-2; 9 bases map to TRBD1. The germline V gene has CDR1 SGHVS and CDR2 FNYEAQ. The CDR3 spans 17 residues. V shed 0 bases, J shed 6 bases, and the junction held 8 bases outside the gene matches. CDR3 sequence (DNA): TGTGCCAGCAGCTTAGCGGGGTTAACAGGGGGCGCCGGGGAGCTGTTTTTT. This codes for CASSLAGLTGGAGELFF.

In this sample, this clone turned up once. The V call is TRBV28, the J call TRBJ1-6; the D gene is possibly TRBD1 (5 bases). The germline V and J ends were trimmed by 5 bases and 2 bases, with 16 bases remaining between them. The CDR3 has 17 amino acids. Per germline, CDR1 MDHEN and CDR2 SYDVKM. CDR3 loop: CASSPPLRGAYNSPLHF. In nucleotides, the CDR3 is TGTGCCAGCAGTCCACCCCTTCGGGGGGCCTATAATTCACCCCTCCACTTT.

The rearrangement uses TRBV18 and TRBJ1-3; D possibly corresponds to TRBD1 (5 bases). The V gene's germline CDR1 is KGHSH and CDR2 LQKENI. Trimming removed 4 bases from V and 0 bases from J, with 13 bases in between. The CDR3 has 16 amino acids. The CDR3 protein is CASSRLGGISGNTIYF. For the CDR3, the DNA is TGTGCCAGCTCACGGCTTGGGGGGATCTCTGGAAACACCATATATTTT.

This clone was seen a few times. The rearrangement links TRBV28 to TRBJ1-1, with a possible D match to TRBD1 (5 bases). This CDR3 has 13 amino acids. V was shortened by 3 bases and J by 6 bases, with 11 bases between the two germline ends. Germline assignment: CDR1 MDHEN and CDR2 SYDVKM. CDR3 protein: CASSFSGSPEAFF. In DNA, the CDR3 is TGTGCCAGCAGTTTCTCAGGGTCCCCTGAAGCTTTCTTT. The variable domain in full, completed from reference TRBV28 and TRBJ1-1, reads DVKVTQSSRYLVKRTGEKVFLECVQDMDHENMFWYRQDPGLGLRLIYFSYDVKMKEKGDIPEGYSVSREKKERFSLILESASTNQTSMYLCASSFSGSPEAFFGQGTRLTVV.

This rearrangement joins TRBV29-1 to TRBJ2-1, with 8 bases identical to TRBD1. V lost 7 bases and J lost 9; bases outside the gene matches: 14. CDR3 length equals 14 residues. The germline CDR1 and CDR2 sequences are SQVTM and ANQGSEA. CDR3 DNA sequence: TGCAGCGGTGGGGAGCGGACAGGGTCCATTGAGCAGTTCTTC. Amino acid sequence: CSGGERTGSIEQFF.

The chain couples TRBV6-1 to TRBJ1-1; 11 nucleotides align to TRBD1. The CDR3 length is 14 residues. V lost 6 bases to trimming and J lost 3 bases; unmatched junction nucleotides: 3. Germline V gene data show CDR1 as MNHNS and CDR2 as SASEGT. The CDR3 loop reads CASRPDRGHTEAFF. In DNA, the CDR3 is TGTGCCAGCAGGCCGGACAGGGGGCACACTGAAGCTTTCTTT.

J is TRBJ2-7 and V is TRBV9; 8 nucleotides match TRBD1. Germline trimming cut 2 bases from V and 5 bases from J; bases unmatched to any gene: 9. Germline lookup yields CDR1 SGDLS and CDR2 YYNGEE. The CDR3 is made up of 15 amino acids. CDR3 sequence reads: CASSVSGTGPHEQYF. The CDR3 DNA is TGTGCCAGCAGCGTTTCTGGGACAGGTCCTCACGAGCAGTACTTC.

The rearrangement uses TRBV7-2 and TRBJ2-5, with TRBD2 matching 11 bases. V shed 5 bases and J 6 bases; nucleotides not matched to a gene: 11. The CDR3 runs to 16 residues. Germline CDR1 and CDR2: SGHTA and FQGNSA. DNA for the CDR3: TGTGCCAGCAGCCCACTAACGACTAGCGGGATGAAGACCCAGTACTTC. This codes for CASSPLTTSGMKTQYF.

The chain is built from TRBV5-1 and TRBJ2-2; a weak D match, TRBD1 (5 bases). V dropped 1 base and J dropped 6 bases, with 16 bases sitting between them. Germline loops: CDR1 SGHRS, CDR2 YFSETQ. The CDR3 is 16 amino acids. In nucleotides, the CDR3 is TGCGCCAGCAGCTTGTATGGCGGTGAAGGGGCCGGGGAGCTGTTTTTT. Its translation: CASSLYGGEGAGELFF.

The rearrangement links TRBV5-1 to TRBJ2-1; TRBD2 matches 8 bases. The CDR3 runs 15 residues. V gave up 7 bases and J gave up 0 bases; unmatched junction bases: 6. The germline gives CDR1 SGHRS, CDR2 YFSETQ. The CDR3 DNA reads TGCGCCAGCTGTCGGGGGGGCGACTCCTACAATGAGCAGTTCTTC. It yields the protein CASCRGGDSYNEQFF.

Turning to this clone: Mismatch with germline at one junction end may stem from a read error. The CDR3 loop reads CASSDSTDPNYGYPF. CDR3 in DNA: TGTGCCAGCAGCGACTCGACAGACCCTAACTATGGCTACCCCTTC. The V call is TRBV6-5, the J call TRBJ1-2, with D tentatively TRBD1 (5 bases). From germline, CDR1 is MNHEY and CDR2 SVGAGI. This CDR3 spans 15 amino acids.

Of note for this clone: The junction differs from germline at one of its ends, possibly a read error. The chain couples TRBV28 to TRBJ2-3, with D maybe TRBD2 (6 bases). CDR3 length equals 15 residues. The germline V gene has CDR1 MDHEN and CDR2 SYDVKM. The CDR3 region is CATSPSWGVADTQYF. The CDR3 DNA is TGTGCCACCAGTCCATCATGGGGGGTTGCAGATACGCAGTATTTT.

This clone turned up a few times. CDR3 region: CASSVGISGGVNEQFF. The CDR3 bases are TGTGCCAGCAGCGTAGGCATTAGCGGGGGGGTTAATGAGCAGTTCTTC. The chain combines TRBV9 with TRBJ2-1; 11 nucleotides agree with TRBD2. This CDR3 contains 16 residues. V gave up 0 bases and J gave up 7 bases; unmatched junction bases: 6. CDR1 is SGDLS, CDR2 YYNGEE, per germline.

The chain recombines TRBV5-1 with TRBJ1-4; 7 bases fit TRBD1. This CDR3 has 15 amino acids. Losses at the gene ends were 4 bases for V and 7 bases for J; bases not matched to a gene: 10. Germline V gene sequence: CDR1 SGHRS, CDR2 YFSETQ. This CDR3 is CASSKTGIETEKLFF. CDR3 sequence (DNA): TGCGCCAGCAGCAAGACAGGGATCGAAACTGAAAAACTGTTTTTT.

The rearrangement uses TRBV5-1 and TRBJ2-5; 9 bases line up with TRBD1. The J call may be mistaken, given a closer DNA end match to TRBJ2-7. This CDR3 is 15 amino acids long. Germline V gives CDR1 SGHRS, CDR2 YFSETQ. The CDR3: CASSLVRGQGYEQYF. The CDR3 coding sequence is TGCGCCAGCAGCTTGGTGCGGGGACAGGGCTACGAGCAGTACTTC.

The rearrangement joins TRBV6-1 to TRBJ1-4, with a weak D call TRBD1 (6 bases). The CDR3 has 14 amino acids. CDR1 and CDR2 from the germline V gene are MNHNS and SASEGT. The V and J ends lost 7 bases and 4 bases respectively, with 13 bases between them. In DNA, the CDR3 is TGTGCCAGCATGGGACGGACAGTTAATGAAAAACTGTTTTTT. This codes for CASMGRTVNEKLFF.